A single TCR beta chain is shown here with its context. The antigen is undetermined. There are 12 residues in the CDR3. The germline gives CDR1 SNHLY, CDR2 FYNNEI. V was pared by 4 bases and J by 2 bases, with 6 bases between. This sample is part of a study of T cell responses to AZD1222 COVID-19 vaccine. Whole-study findings and limits: Clonal diversity was possibly underestimated, and white British individuals and females predominated among donors.

TCRdb's copy holds only in-frame clones and misses some; the assay was immunoSEQ multiplex PCR. The table records about 150,000 clones, approximately 84% of them present only once. This specimen consisted of peripheral blood, obtained on day 0 of AZD1222 vaccination. This clonotype was obtained from an adult in good health. This rearrangement joins TRBV2 to TRBJ2-7; D is unclear. The CDR3 region has the DNA TGTGCCAGCAGTGGTGAAGCCTACGAGCAGTACTTC. Its protein product is CASSGEAYEQYF.